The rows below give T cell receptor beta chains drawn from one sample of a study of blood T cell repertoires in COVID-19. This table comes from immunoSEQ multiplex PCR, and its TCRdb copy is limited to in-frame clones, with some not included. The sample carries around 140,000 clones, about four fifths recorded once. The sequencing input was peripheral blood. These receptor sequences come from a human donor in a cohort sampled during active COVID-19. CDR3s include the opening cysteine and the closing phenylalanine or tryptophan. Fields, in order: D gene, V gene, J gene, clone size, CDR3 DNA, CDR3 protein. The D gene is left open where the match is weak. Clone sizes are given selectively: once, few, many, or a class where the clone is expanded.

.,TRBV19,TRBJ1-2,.,TGTGCCAGTAGTTCTACGGGTCCGGTCCACTATGGCTACACCTTC,CASSSTGPVHYGYTF
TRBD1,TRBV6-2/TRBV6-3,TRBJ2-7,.,TGTGCCAGCAGCGCAGCTAGGGGACAGGGGGCCGTCTACGAGCAGTACTTC,CASSAARGQGAVYEQYF
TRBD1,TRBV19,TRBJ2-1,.,TGTGCCAGTAGCCTGGGACAGGGGATGTACAATGAGCAGTTCTTC,CASSLGQGMYNEQFF
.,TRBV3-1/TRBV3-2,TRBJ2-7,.,TGTGCCAGCAGCCGAGGACTTCATGGGGGGGAGCAGTACTTC,CASSRGLHGGEQYF
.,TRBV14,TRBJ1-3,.,TGTGCCAGCAGCCTCCGGGACACCTCCACTGGAAACACCATATATTTT,CASSLRDTSTGNTIYF
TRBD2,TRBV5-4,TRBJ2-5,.,TGTGCCAGCAGCGAGCAATTGGGGGGAGGGCCCGGAGAGACCCAGTACTTC,CASSEQLGGGPGETQYF
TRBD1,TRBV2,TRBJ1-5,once,TGTGCCAGCAACCCTGGGATGGGTGGGACAGCTTATAGCAATCAGCCCCAGCATTTT,CASNPGMGGTAYSNQPQHF
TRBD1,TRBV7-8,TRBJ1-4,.,TGTGCCAGCAGCTTAGTACAGGGGGGAGTGGGAAAACTGTTTTTT,CASSLVQGGVGKLFF
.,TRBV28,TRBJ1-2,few,TGTGCCAGCAAGGAGGGACCGCTCGCTGGCTGGAGTGGCTACACCTTC,CASKEGPLAGWSGYTF
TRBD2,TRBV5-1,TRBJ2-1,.,TGCGCCAGCGTCCCCAGCGGGAGTCCCTACAATGAGCAGTTCTTC,CASVPSGSPYNEQFF
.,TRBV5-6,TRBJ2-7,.,TGTGCCAGCAGCTTGTTTTCCGGAGGAGGGAGCTACGAGCAGTACTTC,CASSLFSGGGSYEQYF
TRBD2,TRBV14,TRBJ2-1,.,TGTGCCAGCAGCCCTACGGGACTAGCGTCGCACGAGCAGTTCTTC,CASSPTGLASHEQFF
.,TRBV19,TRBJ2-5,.,TGTGCCAGTAGTATTGGAGGGGCGGTTGGGACCCAGTACTTC,CASSIGGAVGTQYF
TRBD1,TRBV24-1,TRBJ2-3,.,TGTGCCACCAGCCGAGGACAGGGAGGCACAGATACGCAGTATTTT,CATSRGQGGTDTQYF
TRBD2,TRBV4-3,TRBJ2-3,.,TGCGCCAGCAGCCAAGAAGTTTTGAGACTAGCGGAGCCCACAGATACGCAGTATTTT,CASSQEVLRLAEPTDTQYF
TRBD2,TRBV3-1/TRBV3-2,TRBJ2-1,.,TGTGCCAGCAGCCCGGGACTAGCGGGAGGGTCGTGGGGTGAGCAGTTCTTC,CASSPGLAGGSWGEQFF
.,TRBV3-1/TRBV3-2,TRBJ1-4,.,TGTGCCAGCAGCCATCAAGGACAGTCAAATGAAAAACTGTTTTTT,CASSHQGQSNEKLFF
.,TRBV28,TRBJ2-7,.,TGTGCCAGCAGTTTATCACAGGACTACGAGCAGTACTTC,CASSLSQDYEQYF
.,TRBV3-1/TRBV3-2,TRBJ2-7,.,TGTGCCAGCAGCCAAGTCCCAGACAGCTACGAGCAGTACTTC,CASSQVPDSYEQYF
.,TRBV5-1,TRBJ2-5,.,TGCGCCAGCAGCCCAAAACAGGGCCCGGGAGAGACCCAGTACTTC,CASSPKQGPGETQYF
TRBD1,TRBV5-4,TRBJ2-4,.,TGTGCCAGCAGCTCAGGGACAGCCGGACACCACCAAGCCAAAAACATTCAGTACTTC,CASSSGTAGHHQAKNIQYF
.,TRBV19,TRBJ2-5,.,TGTGCCAGTAGTATTTCCCGTAGAGCGGAAGAGACCCAGTACTTC,CASSISRRAEETQYF
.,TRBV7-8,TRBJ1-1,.,TGTGCCAGCAGCTTAGCGCCTGCTATGTGGAGCCCCAGAGGGAACACTGAAGCTTTCTTT,CASSLAPAMWSPRGNTEAFF
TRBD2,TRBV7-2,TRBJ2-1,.,TGTGCCAGCAGCTTTACTAGCGGACTCGTCGTGGAGCAGTTCTTC,CASSFTSGLVVEQFF
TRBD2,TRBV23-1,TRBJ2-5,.,TGCGCCAGCACCCGATTAACTAGCGGGAGTTTAAGAGAGACCCAGTACTTC,CASTRLTSGSLRETQYF
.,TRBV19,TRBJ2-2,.,TGTGCCAGTAGTATTGGTAGCGCTTCTTCCGGGGAGCTGTTTTTT,CASSIGSASSGELFF
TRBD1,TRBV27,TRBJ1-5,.,TGTGCCAGCAGTTTATTCGGGACAGAGTACAATCAGCCCCAGCATTTT,CASSLFGTEYNQPQHF
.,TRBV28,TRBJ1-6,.,TGTGCCAGCAGTTTCGGTGGGGCGTCGTATAATTCACCCCTCCACTTT,CASSFGGASYNSPLHF
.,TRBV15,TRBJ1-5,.,TGTGCCACCAGCAGGGCAGGGATTCAGCCCCAGCATTTT,CATSRAGIQPQHF
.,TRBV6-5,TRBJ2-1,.,TGTGCCAGCAGTTACAACAGGCGCTCCTACAATGAGCAGTTCTTC,CASSYNRRSYNEQFF
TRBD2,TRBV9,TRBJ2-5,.,TGTGCCAGCAGCGTAGCACTAGCGGGAGATATAGAGACCCAGTACTTC,CASSVALAGDIETQYF
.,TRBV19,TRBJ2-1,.,TGTGCCAGTGCCTCGGACAGAAGCTCCTACAATGAGCAGTTCTTC,CASASDRSSYNEQFF
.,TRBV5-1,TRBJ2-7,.,TGCGCCAGCAGCTTGATGGGTATTGGCGGGGAGGAGCAGTACTTC,CASSLMGIGGEEQYF
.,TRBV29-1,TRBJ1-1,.,TGCAGCGTCCTTTCGGCAGCGAAGAACACTGAAGCTTTCTTT,CSVLSAAKNTEAFF
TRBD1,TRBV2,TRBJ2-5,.,TGTGCCAGCAGGCTGGGACAGGGCGAGACCCAGTACTTC,CASRLGQGETQYF
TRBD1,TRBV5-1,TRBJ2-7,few,TGCGCCAGCAGCTCAGAGACAGGGCCCCCCTACGAGCAGTACTTC,CASSSETGPPYEQYF
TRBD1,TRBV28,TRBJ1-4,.,TGTGCCAGCAGTGGACCGGGACAGGGGAATGAAAAACTGTTTTTT,CASSGPGQGNEKLFF
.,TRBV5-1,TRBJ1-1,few,TGCGCCAGCAGCTTGTTGGGCGGGGGGCTGCGTACTGAAGCTTTCTTT,CASSLLGGGLRTEAFF
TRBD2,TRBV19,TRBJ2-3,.,TGTGCCAGTAGACCGGGACTAGCGGGAGGGAGCACAGATACGCAGTATTTT,CASRPGLAGGSTDTQYF
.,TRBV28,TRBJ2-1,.,TGTGCCAGCAGTACGTCAACTAGGGCCAATCGCGATGAGCAGTTCTTC,CASSTSTRANRDEQFF
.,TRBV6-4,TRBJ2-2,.,TGTGCCAGCGGCCCACAGTTCAGCGGGAACACCGGGGAGCTGTTTTTT,CASGPQFSGNTGELFF
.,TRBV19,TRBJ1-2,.,TGTGCCAGTAGAACAGGCGGCTATGGCTACACCTTC,CASRTGGYGYTF
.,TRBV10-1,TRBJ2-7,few,TGCGCCAGCAGCGATAGTCCAGGGAGGTACGAGCAGTACTTC,CASSDSPGRYEQYF
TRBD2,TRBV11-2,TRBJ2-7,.,TGTGCCAGCAGCTTAACCCAGCTAGCGGGCTACGAGCAGTACTTC,CASSLTQLAGYEQYF